The clone carrying this T cell receptor (beta chain) was counted at least ten times. The CDR3 extends over 13 amino acids. Germline-derived CDR1 and CDR2 are MNHEY and SMNVEV (reference sequence). Trimming took 7 bases from V and 6 from J, leaving 16 bases between them. Unique molecular identifiers were incorporated during preparation of the TCRbeta library. TCRdb fed the PCR reads into MiXCR, producing one record per CDR3 protein. The table shows about 270,000 distinct CDR3 sequences, with 9.9% occurring only once. This record comes from a study of T-cell reconstitution after alpha-beta-depleted transplantation in children.

Material: PBMCs from the stem cell graft donor, obtained from the stem cell graft. The rearrangement uses TRBV27 and TRBJ2-7; perhaps TRBD2 as D (6 bases). The source is a human donor who donated a stem cell graft to a child with SCID. The CDR3 here is CASTPGDWGEQYF. CDR3 DNA: TGTGCCAGCACCCCGGGGGACTGGGGCGAGCAGTACTTC.